Listed below are T cell receptor beta chains from one sample, sequenced in a study of T cells in Graves' hyperthyroidism and ophthalmopathy. TCRdb recomputed calls from the multiplex PCR reads with MiXCR, one row per CDR3 protein. The data hold 500,000 or so distinct CDR3 sequences, with approximately 17% observed a single time. Sample: blood. These receptors were collected from a woman aged 18-29 years with Graves' ophthalmopathy. The CDR3 runs from the conserved cysteine through the conserved F or W. A D gene is named only where the DNA matches it firmly. Not every row has a clone size; where given, it reads once, few, many or a size class.

J gene	V gene	clone size	D gene	CDR3 protein	CDR3 DNA
TRBJ2-5	TRBV6-2/TRBV6-3	-	-	CASSYSLYLLNF	TGTGCCAGCAGTTACTCGTTGTACCTGTTGAACTTC
TRBJ2-5	TRBV28	many	TRBD1	CASSSRQGHQETQYF	TGTGCCAGCAGCTCCCGACAGGGCCATCAAGAGACCCAGTACTTC
TRBJ1-4	TRBV13	many	-	CASSRPGEGLEKLFF	TGTGCCAGCAGTCGACCAGGCGAAGGTTTGGAAAAACTGTTTTTT
TRBJ2-3	TRBV9	few	TRBD2	CASSATSGRASTDTQYF	TGTGCCAGCAGCGCGACTAGCGGGCGTGCTAGCACAGATACGCAGTATTTT
TRBJ1-1	TRBV12-3/TRBV12-4	many	-	CASSLRGTYTEAFF	TGTGCCAGCAGTTTAAGAGGGACCTACACTGAAGCTTTCTTT
TRBJ2-1	TRBV4-2	-	TRBD1	CASSQEDRDYNEQFF	TGTGCCAGCAGCCAAGAAGACAGGGACTACAATGAGCAGTTCTTC
TRBJ1-5	TRBV10-3	-	-	CATTENSNQPQHF	TGTGCCACTACCGAAAATAGCAATCAGCCCCAGCATTTT
TRBJ1-1	TRBV9	few	TRBD1	CASSVGEDRQNTEAFF	TGTGCCAGCAGCGTGGGGGAGGACAGGCAGAACACTGAAGCTTTCTTT
TRBJ1-4	TRBV6-1	many	TRBD1	CASSYAETGQATNEKLFF	TGTGCCAGCAGTTACGCGGAAACGGGACAGGCAACTAATGAAAAACTGTTTTTT
TRBJ2-2	TRBV19	-	-	CASSIDWRHSLTGELFF	TGTGCCAGTAGTATAGATTGGCGACACTCTTTGACCGGGGAGCTGTTTTTT
TRBJ2-3	TRBV4-3	few	TRBD2	CASSPLLAGGLDTQYF	TGCGCCAGCAGCCCTTTACTAGCGGGAGGGTTAGATACGCAGTATTTT
TRBJ2-7	TRBV27	many	-	CASSFQGLDEQYF	TGTGCCAGCAGTTTCCAGGGACTGGACGAGCAGTACTTC
TRBJ2-7	TRBV5-1	-	-	CASSQVAARDYEQYF	TGCGCCAGCAGCCAAGTAGCGGCGAGAGACTACGAGCAGTACTTC
TRBJ2-7	TRBV2	many	TRBD1	CASSEGTGGHEQYF	TGTGCCAGCAGTGAGGGGACAGGGGGCCACGAGCAGTACTTC
TRBJ2-3	TRBV6-1	few	TRBD2	CASSYYLTSGGTDTQYF	TGTGCCAGCAGTTATTACCTGACTAGCGGGGGCACAGATACGCAGTATTTT
TRBJ1-1	TRBV4-3	many	-	CASTEGVGTEAFF	TGCGCCAGCACCGAGGGGGTGGGCACTGAAGCTTTCTTT
TRBJ2-7	TRBV12-3/TRBV12-4	many	-	CASSFWGAYEQYF	TGTGCCAGCAGTTTCTGGGGGGCCTACGAGCAGTACTTC
TRBJ2-7	TRBV2	few	-	CASNRQSAVGEQYF	TGTGCCAGCAACCGACAGTCCGCTGTAGGAGAGCAGTACTTC
TRBJ1-2	TRBV4-1	few	-	CASSHVGLSIYGYTF	TGCGCCAGCAGCCACGTGGGTTTGTCGATTTATGGCTACACCTTC
TRBJ1-1	TRBV5-8	many	-	CASSLRWGSKVVGTEAFF	TGTGCCAGCAGCTTGCGATGGGGAAGCAAGGTGGTGGGCACTGAAGCTTTCTTT
TRBJ1-1	TRBV28	-	TRBD1	CASSPWTGSRDTEAFF	TGTGCCAGCAGTCCGTGGACAGGGAGCCGGGACACTGAAGCTTTCTTT
TRBJ1-1	TRBV2	many	-	CASSESMGGDTEAFF	TGTGCCAGCAGTGAATCGATGGGGGGAGACACTGAAGCTTTCTTT
TRBJ1-1	TRBV27	many	TRBD1	CASSLNPGGITNTEAFF	TGTGCCAGCAGTTTAAATCCAGGGGGGATAACGAACACTGAAGCTTTCTTT
TRBJ1-2	TRBV5-6	-	TRBD1	CASSPEATGDYGYTF	TGTGCCAGCAGCCCTGAGGCTACAGGGGACTATGGCTACACCTTC
TRBJ1-1	TRBV6-5	many	-	CASSYIGKVNTEAFF	TGTGCCAGCAGTTACATTGGGAAAGTGAACACTGAAGCTTTCTTT
TRBJ1-4	TRBV7-9	few	-	CASSLVRGGNEKLFF	TGTGCCAGCAGCTTAGTCCGGGGCGGTAATGAAAAACTGTTTTTT
TRBJ2-1	TRBV7-8	many	-	CASSSDSFSYNEQFF	TGTGCCAGCAGCTCCGACAGCTTCTCCTACAATGAGCAGTTCTTC
TRBJ1-1	TRBV6-1	-	TRBD1	CASREQGAHTEAFF	TGTGCCAGCAGGGAACAGGGGGCCCACACTGAAGCTTTCTTT
TRBJ2-5	TRBV30	many	-	CAWSVGTAQYF	TGTGCCTGGAGTGTCGGGACGGCCCAGTACTTC
TRBJ1-5	TRBV18	many	-	CASSPQAEQPQHF	TGTGCCAGCTCACCACAAGCGGAACAGCCCCAGCATTTT
TRBJ2-1	TRBV7-2	many	TRBD2	CASRKGLAGIYNEQFF	TGTGCCAGCAGGAAAGGACTAGCGGGGATCTACAATGAGCAGTTCTTC
TRBJ2-5	TRBV7-8	-	-	CASSLTVETQYF	TGTGCCAGCAGCCTGACAGTGGAGACCCAGTACTTC
TRBJ1-1	TRBV4-1	few	-	CASSPGPDRRDTEAFF	TGCGCCAGCAGCCCAGGCCCGGACAGAAGAGACACTGAAGCTTTCTTT
TRBJ2-2	TRBV11-2	many	-	CASSLLGSGELFF	TGTGCCAGCAGCCTCCTAGGGTCCGGGGAGCTGTTTTTT
TRBJ2-4	TRBV27	few	TRBD1	CASSFDRGENIQYF	TGTGCCAGCAGTTTCGACAGGGGAGAAAACATTCAGTACTTC
TRBJ2-2	TRBV7-9	many	-	CASSLSPDTGELFF	TGTGCCAGCAGCTTAAGCCCGGACACCGGGGAGCTGTTTTTT
TRBJ2-3	TRBV30	many	TRBD2	CACAPGLEDTQYF	TGTGCCTGCGCACCGGGACTAGAGGATACGCAGTATTTT
TRBJ1-2	TRBV18	many	-	CASSLQEVDYGYTF	TGTGCCAGCTCACTCCAGGAAGTGGACTATGGCTACACCTTC
TRBJ1-1	TRBV10-3	-	-	CAISGSAGGKAFF	TGTGCCATCAGTGGGTCGGCCGGGGGCAAAGCTTTCTTT
TRBJ1-1	TRBV7-9	few	-	CASTSTDDLNTEAFF	TGTGCCAGCACCTCGACCGATGATTTGAACACTGAAGCTTTCTTT
TRBJ2-7	TRBV25-1	few	-	CASSEYPGKVPYEQYF	TGTGCCAGCAGTGAATATCCAGGGAAAGTTCCCTACGAGCAGTACTTC
TRBJ2-2	TRBV6-2/TRBV6-3	few	TRBD2	CASSPGTSDTGELFF	TGTGCCAGCAGTCCCGGGACTAGCGACACCGGGGAGCTGTTTTTT
TRBJ1-1	TRBV28	many	-	CASSPSAEGTEAFF	TGTGCCAGCAGCCCCTCCGCGGAGGGCACTGAAGCTTTCTTT
TRBJ1-4	TRBV2	many	-	CASSDRGGNEKLFF	TGTGCCAGCAGTGACAGGGGCGGCAATGAAAAACTGTTTTTT
TRBJ2-3	TRBV7-2	-	-	CASSFLAITTDTQYF	TGTGCCAGCAGCTTTCTAGCCATCACCACAGATACGCAGTATTTT
TRBJ1-1	TRBV7-8	few	-	CASSAHRNEAFF	TGTGCCAGCAGCGCCCACAGGAATGAAGCTTTCTTT
TRBJ1-1	TRBV7-2	many	-	CASSLSSGSADEAFF	TGTGCCAGCAGCTTATCGTCCGGGTCGGCGGATGAAGCTTTCTTT